One and the same sample provided the 29 T cell receptor beta chains below, sequenced in a study of T cell responses to AZD1222 COVID-19 vaccine. TCRdb's table, derived via immunoSEQ multiplex PCR, lists solely in-frame clones and lacks some. The sample has roughly 190,000 clones, approximately 90% seen once; the top ten hold approximately 1.8%. The sample was peripheral blood, taken 28 days after the second AZD1222 dose. These TCRs come from an adult who received the AZD1222 COVID-19 vaccine.

This chain connects TRBV30 to TRBJ1-1; D uncertain. V was trimmed by 0 bases and J by 0 bases, leaving 5 bases between them. The CDR3 runs 13 residues. Germline assignment: CDR1 GTSNPN and CDR2 SVGIG (reference sequence). The CDR3 region is CAWSVLMNTEAFF. The CDR3 DNA reads as TGTGCCTGGAGTGTCCTGATGAACACTGAAGCTTTCTTT.

The chain uses TRBV19 and TRBJ2-1, with D perhaps given as TRBD1 or TRBD2 (5 bases each). Germline CDR1 is LNHDA and CDR2 is SQIVND (reference sequence). The V end was cut by 3 bases, the J end by 7 bases, with 16 bases between. The CDR3 has 15 amino acids. CDR3 nucleotides: TGTGCCAGTAGTATGATGGCAGGGACGGGGAATGAGCAGTTCTTC. Translated, it gives CASSMMAGTGNEQFF.

The chain employs TRBV15 and TRBJ1-4; D may be TRBD1 (5 bases). CDR3 length equals 17 residues. In germline, CDR1 is LNHNV, CDR2 YYDKDF (reference sequence). Trimming took off 1 base at V and 0 bases at J, with 12 bases between the two ends. The CDR3 loop is CATSRGDGLTTNEKLFF. The DNA of the CDR3 is TGTGCCACCAGCAGAGGGGACGGCCTTACAACTAATGAAAAACTGTTTTTT.

V is TRBV13 and J is TRBJ2-5; D is unclear. V lost 5 bases and J lost 4, with 11 bases in between. The CDR3 runs to 13 residues. Germline assignment: CDR1 PRHDT and CDR2 FYEKMQ (reference sequence). As DNA, the CDR3 is TGTGCCAGCAGCCCCGGATTGGGAGAGACCCAGTACTTC. The encoded protein is CASSPGLGETQYF.

This clone was recorded once. The rearrangement links TRBV15 to TRBJ1-2; 11 bases map to TRBD1. Germline CDR1 and CDR2: LNHNV and YYDKDF (reference sequence). The junction had 6 bases not matched to a gene; V was cut back by 6 bases and J by 0 bases. The CDR3 is 16 amino acids. This CDR3 reads CATRRDRGSANYGYTF. The CDR3 nucleotides are TGTGCCACCAGGAGGGACAGGGGGTCAGCTAACTATGGCTACACCTTC.

This chain connects TRBV7-9 to TRBJ1-1, with TRBD1 as a possible D gene (5 bases). The germline CDR1 and CDR2 sequences are SEHNR and FQNEAQ (reference sequence). The germline V and J ends were trimmed by 4 bases and 4 bases, with 10 bases remaining between them. This CDR3 is built from 13 residues. CDR3 residues: CASSYFQGTEAFF. The CDR3 region has the DNA TGTGCCAGCAGCTACTTCCAGGGCACTGAAGCTTTCTTT.

V gene TRBV6-2 or TRBV6-3 combines with J gene TRBJ2-3, with 14 nucleotides matching TRBD2. CDR1 and CDR2 from the germline V gene are MNHEY and SVGEGT. The CDR3 has 16 amino acids. The ends lost 6 bases at V and 4 bases at J; junction bases unmatched: 6. CDR3: CASSQRLAGGPDTQYF. Here the CDR3 DNA reads TGTGCCAGCAGCCAACGACTAGCGGGGGGGCCAGATACGCAGTATTTT.

The gene calls are TRBV3-1 (or the pseudogene TRBV3-2) and TRBJ1-4, with 10 bases aligning to TRBD1. This CDR3 contains 18 residues. J gave up 8 bases and V 4 bases, and 16 bases lay outside the gene matches. CDR1 is LGHDT, CDR2 YNNKEL, per germline (reference sequence). CDR3 in amino acids: CASSPIGTGAPLREKLFF. The CDR3, as DNA: TGTGCCAGCAGCCCTATCGGGACAGGGGCTCCCTTGAGGGAAAAACTGTTTTTT.

Regarding this clone: The sample carries other DNA sequences with the same CDR3. The rearrangement links TRBV6-1 to TRBJ2-7; D tentatively reads TRBD1 or TRBD2 (5 bases each). This CDR3 has 13 amino acids. The V end was cut by 3 bases, the J end by 2 bases, with 8 bases between. Germline V gives CDR1 MNHNS, CDR2 SASEGT. The CDR3 bases are TGTGCCAGCAGTGAGAGGGGCCCCTACGAGCAGTACTTC. Translated, it gives CASSERGPYEQYF.

This chain connects TRBV4-1 to TRBJ2-7, with 7 nucleotides matching TRBD1. The CDR3 is made up of 17 amino acids. CDR1 and CDR2 (germline): MGHRA, YSYEKL. Trimming removed 4 bases from V and 0 bases from J; junction bases left unmatched: 12. The CDR3 DNA is TGCGCCAGCAGCCCGGTAGGACGGGACAGATACTCCTACGAGCAGTACTTC. It is translated as CASSPVGRDRYSYEQYF.

V and J are TRBV6-5 and TRBJ2-7, with D perhaps TRBD1 (5 bases). This CDR3 contains 12 residues. V lost 6 bases to trimming and J lost 5 bases, with 11 bases between them. The germline CDR1 and CDR2 sequences are MNHEY and SVGAGI. The CDR3 DNA reads as TGTGCCAGCAGGGGGCAGGTCAACGAGCAGTACTTC. It translates to CASRGQVNEQYF.

The gene calls are TRBV19 and TRBJ1-1; D perhaps matches TRBD1 (5 bases). CDR1 is LNHDA, CDR2 SQIVND, per germline (reference sequence). The CDR3 consists of 16 residues. Trimming removed 4 bases from V and 4 bases from J, with 19 bases in between. The CDR3 nucleotides are TGTGCCAGTAGTACGGACACCCTGTCGGGGAGCACTGAAGCTTTCTTT. Its protein product is CASSTDTLSGSTEAFF.

The chain has TRBV6-5 and TRBJ2-5, with 7 bases matching TRBD2. V gave up 7 bases and J gave up 5 bases; unmatched junction bases: 10. Germline loops: CDR1 MNHEY, CDR2 SVGAGI. The CDR3 length is 14 residues. CDR3 region: CASTPGGFGETQYF. The CDR3 nucleotides read TGTGCCAGCACACCCGGGGGGTTTGGGGAGACCCAGTACTTC.

This chain links TRBV7-3 with TRBJ2-5, with 14 bases lining up with TRBD2. CDR3 size: 18 residues. CDR1 is SGHTA and CDR2 is FQGTGA in the germline V gene. Trimming cost V 1 base and J 4 bases; bases outside gene matches: 8. The CDR3 DNA reads as TGTGCCAGCAGCTTAAATGGACTAGCGGGAGGTTCAGGAGAGACCCAGTACTTC. It codes for CASSLNGLAGGSGETQYF.

The chain uses TRBV5-5 and TRBJ1-2, with 9 bases fitting TRBD1. V was pared by 0 bases and J by 3 bases, with 18 bases of the junction left unmatched. The CDR3 is 20 amino acids. CDR1 SGHKS and CDR2 YYEKEE come from the germline V gene (reference sequence). CDR3 DNA sequence: TGTGCCAGCAGCTTGGCCCCTCGACTACAGGGGGCTGAAGGTGACTATGGCTACACCTTC. Translated: CASSLAPRLQGAEGDYGYTF.

In this sample, this clone turned up once. V gene TRBV6-5 combines with J gene TRBJ1-2; D is possibly TRBD1 (6 bases). The CDR3 length is 15 residues. V dropped 0 bases and J dropped 8 bases, with 16 bases sitting between them. From germline, CDR1 is MNHEY and CDR2 SVGAGI. The CDR3 loop reads CASSYSGHPAEGYTF. CDR3 bases: TGTGCCAGCAGTTACTCGGGACATCCGGCGGAGGGCTACACCTTC.

This clone has only one observation. V is TRBV12-3 or TRBV12-4 and J is TRBJ2-1, with 7 nucleotides matching TRBD2. With V trimmed by 5 bases and J by 6 bases, 4 bases remained unmatched. This CDR3 has 13 amino acids. CDR3 residues: CASSPRTSNEQFF. Written as DNA, the CDR3 is TGTGCCAGCAGTCCCCGGACTAGCAATGAGCAGTTCTTC.

This clone was observed once. This rearrangement joins TRBV28 to TRBJ2-5; D call uncertain. The germline CDR1 and CDR2 sequences are MDHEN and SYDVKM. Trimming took 7 bases from V and 5 from J, leaving 11 bases between them. This CDR3 contains 12 residues. CDR3 region: CASNTPLETQYF. The CDR3 nucleotides are TGTGCCAGCAATACACCCTTGGAGACCCAGTACTTC.

The V gene is TRBV5-5, the J gene TRBJ2-7; 8 positions agree with TRBD1. The germline V gene encodes CDR1 SGHKS and CDR2 YYEKEE (reference sequence). V trimming: 2 bases; J trimming: 5 bases; junction bases outside the gene matches: 9. The CDR3 runs to 15 residues. The chain's CDR3 is CASSFQTGAVNEQYF. The CDR3 DNA follows: TGTGCCAGCAGCTTTCAGACAGGGGCCGTGAACGAGCAGTACTTC. Filled out from reference TRBV5-5 and TRBJ2-7, the complete variable domain reads DAGVTQSPTHLIKTRGQQVTLRCSPISGHKSVSWYQQVLGQGPQFIFQYYEKEERGRGNFPDRFSARQFPNYSSELNVNALLLGDSALYLCASSFQTGAVNEQYFGPGTRLTVT.

V is TRBV9 and J is TRBJ1-1; D unresolved. V lost 4 bases and J 0 bases, leaving 16 bases between the germline ends. Germline assignment: CDR1 SGDLS and CDR2 YYNGEE. CDR3 length equals 16 residues. The CDR3: CASSPHVNMMNTEAFF. The CDR3 region has the DNA TGTGCCAGCAGCCCCCACGTCAATATGATGAACACTGAAGCTTTCTTT.

V gene TRBV6-5 combines with J gene TRBJ2-7; D is perhaps TRBD2 (6 bases). This CDR3 is built from 15 residues. The V end lost 0 bases, the J end lost 0 bases, and 9 bases lay between the germline ends. Per germline, CDR1 MNHEY and CDR2 SVGAGI. The CDR3 protein is CASSYSPGSSYEQYF. CDR3 DNA sequence: TGTGCCAGCAGTTACTCCCCCGGGAGCTCCTACGAGCAGTACTTC.

This clone was recorded once. The V call is TRBV19, the J call TRBJ2-1; D possibly uses TRBD1 or TRBD2 (5 bases each). This CDR3 contains 16 residues. Looked up from germline, CDR1 is LNHDA and CDR2 is SQIVND (reference sequence). V was clipped by 4 bases and J by 7 bases, with 20 bases between them. CDR3 nucleotide sequence: TGTGCCAGTAGTACCTTGAGGGATAGGGCAGGGAATGAGCAGTTCTTC. It encodes CASSTLRDRAGNEQFF.

This sequence joins TRBV18 and TRBJ2-1, with 7 bases that match TRBD2. V was clipped by 5 bases and J by 7 bases; unmatched bases: 11. Germline V gene lookup returns CDR1 KGHSH and CDR2 LQKENI. The CDR3 contains 15 residues. CDR3 region: CASSGGGLVVNEQFF. The CDR3 nucleotides read TGTGCCAGCTCAGGGGGTGGACTAGTTGTAAATGAGCAGTTCTTC.

The V and J genes are TRBV3-1 (or the pseudogene TRBV3-2) and TRBJ1-1, with TRBD1 identical over 8 bases. After removal of 4 bases from V and 4 bases from J, the junction contained 5 bases not matched to a gene. The CDR3 is 14 amino acids. Germline CDR1 and CDR2: LGHDT and YNNKEL (reference sequence). CDR3 protein: CASSLQGGGTEAFF. The CDR3 nucleotides read TGTGCCAGCAGCCTACAGGGGGGGGGCACTGAAGCTTTCTTT.

This chain joins TRBV6-6 and TRBJ2-7; D might be TRBD1 (6 bases). This CDR3 has 14 amino acids. The germline gives CDR1 MNHNY, CDR2 SVGAGI (reference sequence). Trimming cost V 4 bases and J 3 bases, with 13 bases left between them. The CDR3: CASSSPGQVYEQYF. Here the CDR3 DNA reads TGTGCCAGCAGTTCTCCGGGACAAGTCTACGAGCAGTACTTC.

V and J are TRBV18 and TRBJ1-2, with TRBD1 matching 10 bases. Germline CDR1 is KGHSH and CDR2 is LQKENI. This CDR3 has 18 residues. After removal of 2 bases from V and 5 bases from J, the junction contained 14 bases not matched to a gene. CDR3: CASSPSATGGPPPYGYTF. The CDR3 DNA sequence: TGTGCCAGCTCACCAAGCGCGACAGGGGGCCCGCCGCCTTATGGCTACACCTTC.

V usage is TRBV11-2 and J usage is TRBJ2-1; D is possibly TRBD1 or TRBD2 (6 bases each). V dropped 0 bases and J dropped 2 bases, with 11 bases sitting between them. The CDR3 totals 16 residues. Germline loops: CDR1 SGHAT, CDR2 FQNNGV. CDR3 amino acids: CASSLDRRGAYNEQFF. The CDR3 DNA is TGTGCCAGCAGCTTAGATCGGAGGGGGGCCTACAATGAGCAGTTCTTC.

The chain recombines TRBV6-1 with TRBJ2-7; D is undetermined. V lost 3 bases and J lost 2, with 11 bases in between. Germline V gives CDR1 MNHNS, CDR2 SASEGT. The CDR3 has 14 residues. The CDR3 reads CASSDWNSPYEQYF. CDR3 DNA: TGTGCCAGCAGTGATTGGAACAGCCCCTACGAGCAGTACTTC.

J is TRBJ1-5 and V is TRBV24-1; no definite D call. Germline V gene sequence: CDR1 KGHDR, CDR2 SFDVKD. V was pared by 7 bases and J by 5 bases, with 5 bases between. The CDR3 is 11 amino acids. In DNA, the CDR3 is TGTGCCACCAGGAAACATCAGCCCCAGCATTTT. Translation gives CATRKHQPQHF.